The 24 T cell receptor beta chains given below trace back to one sample, sequenced in a study of blood T cell repertoires in COVID-19 (TCRdb year 2020). Receptors were amplified or captured by the immunoSEQ multiplex PCR assay. What TCRdb holds here is the immuneACCESS table cut down to in-frame rearrangements. Part of the clones is not present; checked against another copy, under half of the missing clones reflect an unresolved V gene, and the others are unexplained. A total of under 200,000 clones appear in this sample, approximately 83% of them only once. The ten largest clones take up nearly 8.5% of the sample. Sequences were obtained from peripheral blood. The source of these receptors is a man aged 55 to 70 with acute or convalescent COVID-19.

This sequence joins TRBV28 and TRBJ1-5; D is unclear. Trimming stripped 8 bases from V and 3 bases from J, with 2 bases between. Germline-derived CDR1 and CDR2 are MDHEN and SYDVKM. The CDR3 runs 10 residues. The CDR3 DNA sequence: TGTGCCAGCCACAATCAGCCCCAGCATTTT. This codes for CASHNQPQHF.

The chain employs TRBV28 and TRBJ2-4; weak D call: TRBD2 (5 bases). V lost 6 bases, J lost 4 bases, and 13 bases lay in between. This CDR3 is built from 14 residues. Germline CDR1 MDHEN, CDR2 SYDVKM. CDR3 bases: TGTGCCAGCAGCCCCCCGGGGAGTAAAAACATTCAGTACTTC. It translates to CASSPPGSKNIQYF.

CDR3 amino acids: CASRRDSEAFF. DNA for the CDR3: TGTGCCAGCAGAAGGGACAGTGAAGCTTTCTTT. The chain combines TRBV6-5 with TRBJ1-1; 7 bases line up with TRBD1. The CDR3 contains 11 residues. Germline assignment: CDR1 MNHEY and CDR2 SVGAGI. V trimming: 6 bases; J trimming: 7 bases; junction bases outside the gene matches: 2.

The J gene is TRBJ1-6, the V gene TRBV28, with D maybe TRBD1 (5 bases). There are 12 residues in the CDR3. CDR1 is MDHEN, CDR2 SYDVKM, per germline. V was trimmed by 6 bases and J by 14 bases, leaving 14 bases between them. The CDR3 region has the DNA TGTGCCAGCAGGGGGCCGGGGGGAGCCCTCCACTTT. It translates to CASRGPGGALHF.

The gene calls are TRBV6-5 and TRBJ2-7; tentative D call: TRBD1 (5 bases). Trimming cost V 6 bases and J 7 bases, with 16 bases left between them. CDR1 MNHEY and CDR2 SVGAGI come from the germline V gene. The CDR3 sequence is 13 residues long. This chain's CDR3 is CASRSHTKGEQYF. The DNA for the CDR3 is TGTGCCAGCAGGTCCCACACCAAGGGGGAGCAGTACTTC.

The chain recombines TRBV6-1 with TRBJ1-2, with 7 nucleotides matching TRBD1. This CDR3 is 15 amino acids long. V dropped 0 bases and J dropped 3; count of bases not matched to a gene: 4. CDR1 and CDR2 from the germline V gene are MNHNS and SASEGT. CDR3 residues: CASSEAPGQHYGYTF. The CDR3 DNA sequence: TGTGCCAGCAGTGAAGCGCCGGGACAGCACTATGGCTACACCTTC.

The rearrangement uses TRBV5-4 and TRBJ2-5; 10 nucleotides line up with TRBD2. The CDR3 extends over 15 amino acids. Trimming removed 4 bases from V and 4 bases from J; junction bases left unmatched: 7. The germline V gene encodes CDR1 SGHNT and CDR2 YYREEE (reference sequence). CDR3 region: CASSATSGIGETQYF. The CDR3 DNA reads as TGTGCCAGCAGCGCAACTAGCGGGATTGGAGAGACCCAGTACTTC.

CDR3 sequence (DNA): TGCGCCAGCAGCTACCCGGGGACCGGGGAGCTGTTTTTT. Encoded protein: CASSYPGTGELFF. The chain joins TRBV5-1 to TRBJ2-2; D perhaps matches TRBD2 (5 bases). Germline assignment: CDR1 SGHRS and CDR2 YFSETQ. Trimming took 3 bases from V and 5 from J, leaving 8 bases between them. This CDR3 contains 13 residues.

CDR3 sequence (DNA): TGCGCCAGCAGCTTGGGTGGACAGGGTGGAACCGGGGAGCTGTTTTTT. This translates into CASSLGGQGGTGELFF. The genes are TRBV5-1 and TRBJ2-2; 8 nucleotides agree with TRBD1. Germline V gene sequence: CDR1 SGHRS, CDR2 YFSETQ. CDR3 length: 16 amino acids. The junction had 6 bases not matched to a gene; V was cut back by 0 bases and J by 5 bases.

This clone was counted between two and nine times. The chain employs TRBV24-1 and TRBJ2-7, with TRBD1 matching 7 bases. Trimming at V came to 4 bases and at J to 6 bases, leaving 11 bases not matched to a gene. The germline V gene encodes CDR1 KGHDR and CDR2 SFDVKD. The CDR3 extends over 15 amino acids. In nucleotides, the CDR3 is TGTGCCACCAGTGACCCTGGACAGGATGGGGGCGAGCAGTACTTC. This codes for CATSDPGQDGGEQYF.

The rearrangement joins TRBV12-3 or TRBV12-4 to TRBJ1-5, with 8 positions matching TRBD1. The CDR3 is made up of 13 amino acids. Germline trimming cut 3 bases from V and 5 bases from J; bases unmatched to any gene: 0. Here the CDR3 reads CASSLTGDQPQHF. CDR3 DNA: TGTGCCAGCAGTTTGACAGGGGATCAGCCCCAGCATTTT.

This chain joins TRBV6-5 and TRBJ1-6; D is unresolved. The CDR3 sequence is 13 residues long. V was clipped by 6 bases and J by 6 bases, with 9 bases between them. Per germline, CDR1 MNHEY and CDR2 SVGAGI. The CDR3 region is CASSPGVNSPLHF. The CDR3 DNA is TGTGCCAGCAGCCCCGGGGTTAATTCACCCCTCCACTTT.

This sequence joins TRBV5-4 and TRBJ2-7; TRBD2 agrees at 8 bases. In germline, CDR1 is SGHNT, CDR2 YYREEE (reference sequence). This CDR3 comprises 15 residues. V trimming: 3 bases; J trimming: 3 bases; junction bases outside the gene matches: 8. The CDR3, as DNA: TGTGCCAGCAGCTCGGAGGGACTAGTAAACTACGAGCAGTACTTC. As protein: CASSSEGLVNYEQYF.

This clone was seen a handful of times. The V gene is TRBV5-4, the J gene TRBJ2-3; maybe TRBD1 (5 bases). Trimming removed 0 bases from V and 2 bases from J, with 10 bases in between. CDR1 is SGHNT and CDR2 is YYREEE in the germline V gene (reference sequence). This CDR3 comprises 15 residues. The CDR3 here is CASSLAGFYTDTQYF. DNA for the CDR3: TGTGCCAGCAGCTTGGCAGGGTTCTACACAGATACGCAGTATTTT.

V and J are TRBV5-4 and TRBJ1-1; the D gene is possibly TRBD1 (5 bases). In germline, CDR1 is SGHNT, CDR2 YYREEE (reference sequence). This CDR3 contains 11 residues. The V and J ends lost 6 bases and 3 bases respectively, with 6 bases between them. The CDR3 loop is CASKGYTEAFF. The DNA for the CDR3 is TGTGCCAGCAAGGGGTACACTGAAGCTTTCTTT.

A single count supports this clone. V is TRBV3-1 (or the pseudogene TRBV3-2) and J is TRBJ1-2; TRBD1 might be the D (5 bases). V was cut by 4 bases and J by 3 bases, with 18 bases left in between. There are 16 residues in the CDR3. Germline assignment: CDR1 LGHDT and CDR2 YNNKEL (reference sequence). The CDR3 is CASSPTLRASYYGYTF. In DNA form, the CDR3 reads TGTGCCAGCAGCCCGACCCTCAGGGCCTCCTACTATGGCTACACCTTC.

This chain links TRBV28 with TRBJ2-7, with 10 nucleotides matching TRBD1. With V trimmed by 4 bases and J by 6 bases, 6 bases remained unmatched. The germline V gene encodes CDR1 MDHEN and CDR2 SYDVKM. This CDR3 has 14 residues. CDR3 sequence: CASSWETGGAEQYF. The CDR3 nucleotides are TGTGCCAGCAGTTGGGAGACAGGGGGCGCCGAGCAGTACTTC.

The chain employs TRBV2 and TRBJ2-3, with D possibly TRBD2 on 7 matching bases. V dropped 7 bases and J dropped 6 bases, with 29 bases sitting between them. Germline V CDR1 and CDR2: SNHLY, FYNNEI. The CDR3 sequence is 18 residues long. CDR3 amino acids: CASNTLGAGGGLADTQYF. The CDR3 nucleotides read TGTGCCAGCAATACACTAGGAGCTGGGGGGGGGCTAGCGGATACGCAGTATTTT.

CDR3 sequence: CASSERDSSSYNEQFF. In DNA, the CDR3 is TGTGCCAGCAGTGAGAGGGACTCCAGCTCCTACAATGAGCAGTTCTTC. The chain couples TRBV6-1 to TRBJ2-1, with D possibly TRBD2 on 6 matching bases. Deletions cut 3 bases from V and 0 bases from J, with 12 bases between. The CDR3 runs to 16 residues. The V gene's germline CDR1 is MNHNS and CDR2 SASEGT.

The chain uses TRBV18 and TRBJ2-3, with TRBD1 identical over 10 bases. The V gene end was trimmed by 3 bases and the J gene end by 7 bases; junction bases not matched to a gene: 7. Germline-derived CDR1 and CDR2 are KGHSH and LQKENI. The CDR3 totals 15 residues. The CDR3 here is CASSPPGQGTNTQYF. The CDR3 DNA reads TGTGCCAGCTCACCTCCGGGACAGGGGACGAATACGCAGTATTTT.

The chain couples TRBV2 to TRBJ2-1; 10 bases line up with TRBD2. There are 15 residues in the CDR3. The germline gives CDR1 SNHLY, CDR2 FYNNEI. With 4 bases clipped from V and 6 bases from J, the junction kept 6 bases outside the gene matches. The CDR3 protein is CASSGKAGGPNEQFF. The CDR3 bases are TGTGCCAGCAGTGGCAAAGCGGGAGGGCCCAATGAGCAGTTCTTC.

This chain joins TRBV11-2 and TRBJ2-7; maybe TRBD1 (5 bases). V was shortened by 6 bases and J by 6 bases, with 12 bases between the two germline ends. The CDR3 totals 12 residues. CDR1 and CDR2 from the germline V gene are SGHAT and FQNNGV. The CDR3: CASSLLGREQYF. CDR3 nucleotides: TGTGCCAGCAGTCTGCTGGGGCGCGAGCAGTACTTC.

V and J are TRBV18 and TRBJ1-2, with 8 bases that match TRBD1. This CDR3 is 15 amino acids long. In germline, CDR1 is KGHSH, CDR2 LQKENI. The junction had 7 bases not matched to a gene; V was cut back by 3 bases and J by 4 bases. For the CDR3, the DNA is TGTGCCAGCTCACCCGGGACAGGATTCTCCTATGGCTACACCTTC. It specifies CASSPGTGFSYGYTF.

This clone was picked up one time. The chain has TRBV25-1 and TRBJ2-1, with 7 bases fitting TRBD2. V was pared by 6 bases and J by 4 bases, with 6 bases of the junction left unmatched. This CDR3 has 14 amino acids. The germline V gene has CDR1 MGHDK and CDR2 SYGVNS. CDR3 in amino acids: CASRPSGIYNEQFF. The CDR3 DNA reads as TGTGCCAGCAGGCCTAGCGGAATATACAATGAGCAGTTCTTC.